Below, 2 T cell receptor beta chains from the same sample are listed, as sequenced in a study of T cell responses to AZD1222 COVID-19 vaccine. Some clones are missing from TCRdb's copy, which holds only in-frame ones; the method was immunoSEQ multiplex PCR. In the table there are roughly 200,000 clones, 85% to 95% of which are singletons. The sequences come from peripheral blood, collected on day 0 of AZD1222 vaccination. The receptors were sampled from an adult in good health.

The count of this clone is one. The chain employs TRBV9 and TRBJ2-1; 9 bases agree with TRBD2. Germline V lookup: CDR1 SGDLS, CDR2 YYNGEE. V gave up 3 bases and J gave up 9 bases; unmatched junction bases: 10. The CDR3 has 15 residues. The CDR3 bases are TGTGCCAGCAGCGCGAGAGGCGGGGGGGCCACTGAGCAGTTCTTC. It is translated as CASSARGGGATEQFF.

The J gene is TRBJ1-1, the V gene TRBV6-6; D may be TRBD1 (5 bases). CDR3 length: 14 amino acids. CDR1 is MNHNY and CDR2 is SVGAGI in the germline V gene (reference sequence). Deletions cut 0 bases from V and 5 bases from J, with 10 bases between. CDR3 sequence: CASSYSPRGTEAFF. The CDR3 DNA reads TGTGCCAGCAGTTACTCGCCTCGGGGGACTGAAGCTTTCTTT.